Presented here are 13 T cell receptor beta chains from one specimen sequenced in a study of cytotoxic CD8 clonotypes in ibrutinib-treated CLL. TCRdb's copy holds only in-frame clones and misses some; the assay was immunoSEQ multiplex PCR. Altogether approximately 280,000 clones are present, approximately 79% being singletons, with the ten largest covering about 5%. Material: PBMCs, obtained at disease progression, from a patient treated with ibrutinib. These receptors were collected from a human donor with chronic lymphocytic leukemia.

This chain uses TRBV6-1 with TRBJ2-7; D not resolved. CDR3 length: 15 residues. The germline CDR1 and CDR2 sequences are MNHNS and SASEGT. Trimming removed 1 base at V and 0 bases at J, with 10 bases between. The CDR3 is CASSEVSGYSYEQYF. CDR3 DNA: TGTGCCAGCAGTGAAGTATCCGGTTACTCCTACGAGCAGTACTTC.

The chain joins TRBV29-1 to TRBJ1-4; D is perhaps TRBD1 (5 bases). The CDR3 length is 14 residues. Trimming left V 6 bases short and J 3 bases short, with 14 bases between. The germline V gene has CDR1 SQVTM and CDR2 ANQGSEA. The CDR3, as DNA: TGCAGCGTCCGTCCGACAGACCCTAATGAAAAACTGTTTTTT. Translated, it gives CSVRPTDPNEKLFF.

This rearrangement joins TRBV7-8 to TRBJ2-1; 12 nucleotides match TRBD2. CDR1 SGHVS and CDR2 FQNEAQ come from the germline V gene. V dropped 6 bases and J dropped 4; count of bases not matched to a gene: 1. The CDR3 is made up of 14 amino acids. CDR3 bases: TGTGCCAGCAGGACTAGCGGGGGTTACAATGAGCAGTTCTTC. This codes for CASRTSGGYNEQFF.

This chain joins TRBV6-1 and TRBJ2-3, with 11 bases matching TRBD2. The V and J ends lost 2 bases and 4 bases, in that order; junction bases with no gene match: 14. Germline lookup yields CDR1 MNHNS and CDR2 SASEGT. The CDR3 has 19 amino acids. The CDR3 sequence: CASSEPRTSGWGRSDTQYF. The CDR3 nucleotides are TGTGCCAGCAGTGAACCTCGGACTAGCGGGTGGGGGAGGTCAGATACGCAGTATTTT.

The V call is TRBV9, the J call TRBJ2-7; weak D call: TRBD2 (5 bases). CDR1 is SGDLS and CDR2 is YYNGEE in the germline V gene. V lost 0 bases to trimming and J lost 3 bases, with 10 bases between them. The CDR3 is 14 amino acids. The CDR3 nucleotides are TGTGCCAGCAGCGTAGGCGGGCACAACTACGAGCAGTACTTC. As protein: CASSVGGHNYEQYF.

The CDR3 nucleotides read TGTGCCAGCAGAGAAAGACTAGCGGGGCAAAAAGAGACCCAGTACTTC. Amino acid sequence: CASRERLAGQKETQYF. The chain is built from TRBV6-6 and TRBJ2-5, with 11 bases aligning to TRBD2. V dropped 6 bases and J dropped 3; count of bases not matched to a gene: 9. This CDR3 has 16 amino acids. Looked up from germline, CDR1 is MNHNY and CDR2 is SVGAGI (reference sequence).

The chain recombines TRBV10-3 with TRBJ1-2; no clear D gene. The V gene lost 0 bases and the J gene lost 2 bases, with 13 bases spanning the gap. This CDR3 comprises 16 residues. CDR1 is ENHRY, CDR2 SYGVKD, per germline. The CDR3 loop reads CAISESTRGGNYGYTF. As DNA, the CDR3 is TGTGCCATCAGTGAGTCGACTCGGGGAGGAAACTATGGCTACACCTTC.

This clone occurred a few times. V gene TRBV5-1 combines with J gene TRBJ2-2; 7 nucleotides match TRBD1. This CDR3 is built from 16 residues. V lost 0 bases to trimming and J lost 6 bases; unmatched junction nucleotides: 8. CDR1 is SGHRS, CDR2 YFSETQ, per germline. The CDR3 sequence: CASSLVRTTGAGELFF. The CDR3 DNA sequence: TGCGCCAGCAGCTTGGTCCGAACTACAGGGGCCGGGGAGCTGTTTTTT.

The chain links TRBV5-1 to TRBJ2-7; 11 bases agree with TRBD1. Germline CDR1 reads SGHRS; CDR2 reads YFSETQ. V gave up 3 bases and J gave up 5 bases; unmatched junction bases: 4. This CDR3 region has 14 residues. CDR3 protein: CASSSGQGVDEQYF. CDR3 coding DNA: TGCGCCAGCAGCTCGGGACAGGGGGTGGACGAGCAGTACTTC.

This clone was seen only once. The chain joins TRBV11-2 to TRBJ1-1; 9 bases fit TRBD1. Germline lookup yields CDR1 SGHAT and CDR2 FQNNGV. The CDR3 sequence is 18 residues long. After removal of 3 bases from V and 5 bases from J, the junction contained 16 bases not matched to a gene. The CDR3 reads CASSLFPSGGTGRTEAFF. Written as DNA, the CDR3 is TGTGCCAGCAGCTTGTTCCCGTCCGGGGGGACAGGGAGAACTGAAGCTTTCTTT.

This clone was seen more than once but under ten times. The CDR3 DNA reads TGCGCCAGCAGCTTGGTCGGCACAGGGGGTATTTCACCCCTCCACTTT. Amino acids: CASSLVGTGGISPLHF. The chain combines TRBV5-1 with TRBJ1-6; 8 bases match TRBD1. Germline trimming cut 0 bases from V and 9 bases from J; bases unmatched to any gene: 8. Per the germline V gene, CDR1 is SGHRS and CDR2 is YFSETQ. This CDR3 has 16 residues.

This clone has just one count. The rearrangement uses TRBV9 and TRBJ2-2; D is unresolved. V dropped 0 bases and J dropped 1 base, with 4 bases sitting between them. Germline CDR1 and CDR2: SGDLS and YYNGEE. This CDR3 is 14 amino acids long. Here the CDR3 reads CASSVEQNTGELFF. The CDR3 region has the DNA TGTGCCAGCAGCGTAGAACAGAACACCGGGGAGCTGTTTTTT.

V is TRBV4-2 and J is TRBJ1-5, with no clear D. Per the germline V gene, CDR1 is LGHNA and CDR2 is YNFKEQ. The CDR3 covers 14 residues. The V gene lost 3 bases and the J gene lost 5 bases, with 11 bases spanning the gap. CDR3 nucleotides: TGTGCCAGCAGCCAGCAGTCTTCCTATCAGCCCCAGCATTTT. This sequence encodes CASSQQSSYQPQHF.